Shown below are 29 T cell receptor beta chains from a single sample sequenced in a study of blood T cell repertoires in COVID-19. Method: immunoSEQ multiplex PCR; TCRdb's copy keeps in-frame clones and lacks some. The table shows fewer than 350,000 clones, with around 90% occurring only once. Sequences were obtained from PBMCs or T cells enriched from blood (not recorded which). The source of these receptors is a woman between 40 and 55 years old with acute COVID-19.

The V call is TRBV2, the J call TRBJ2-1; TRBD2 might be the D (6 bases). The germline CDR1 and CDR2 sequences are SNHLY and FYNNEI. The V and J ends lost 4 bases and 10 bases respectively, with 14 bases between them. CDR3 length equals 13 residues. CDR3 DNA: TGTGCCAGCAGTGGGTTGGAGGGGAAGGAGCAGTTCTTC. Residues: CASSGLEGKEQFF.

The CDR3 sequence is CASSGSRGKSNVLTF. In DNA, the CDR3 is TGTGCCAGCTCCGGATCCAGGGGGAAGTCCAACGTCCTGACTTTC. J is TRBJ2-6 and V is TRBV18, with 7 bases identical to TRBD1. Losses at the gene ends were 6 bases for V and 8 bases for J; bases not matched to a gene: 10. CDR1 is KGHSH, CDR2 LQKENI, per germline. The CDR3 consists of 15 residues.

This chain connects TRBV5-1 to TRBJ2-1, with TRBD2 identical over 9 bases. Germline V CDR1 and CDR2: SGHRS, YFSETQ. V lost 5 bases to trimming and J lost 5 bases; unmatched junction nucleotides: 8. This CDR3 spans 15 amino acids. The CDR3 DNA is TGCGCCAGCAGGCTGACTAGCGGACAAAACAATGAGCAGTTCTTC. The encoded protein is CASRLTSGQNNEQFF. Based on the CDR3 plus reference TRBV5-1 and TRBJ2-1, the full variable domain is KAGVTQTPRYLIKTRGQQVTLSCSPISGHRSVSWYQQTPGQGLQFLFEYFSETQRNKGNFPGRFSGRQFSNSRSEMNVSTLELGDSALYLCASRLTSGQNNEQFFGPGTRLTVL.

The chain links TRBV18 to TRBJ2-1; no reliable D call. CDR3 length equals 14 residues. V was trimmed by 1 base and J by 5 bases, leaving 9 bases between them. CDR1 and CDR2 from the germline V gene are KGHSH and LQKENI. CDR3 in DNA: TGTGCCAGCTCACCACTTCTAGAGAACAATGAGCAGTTCTTC. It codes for CASSPLLENNEQFF.

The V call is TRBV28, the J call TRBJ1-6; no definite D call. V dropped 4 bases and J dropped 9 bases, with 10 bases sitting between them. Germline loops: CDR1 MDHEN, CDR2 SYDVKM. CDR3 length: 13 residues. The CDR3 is CASSSQVGSPLHF. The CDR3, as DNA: TGTGCCAGCAGTTCCCAAGTCGGTTCACCCCTCCACTTT.

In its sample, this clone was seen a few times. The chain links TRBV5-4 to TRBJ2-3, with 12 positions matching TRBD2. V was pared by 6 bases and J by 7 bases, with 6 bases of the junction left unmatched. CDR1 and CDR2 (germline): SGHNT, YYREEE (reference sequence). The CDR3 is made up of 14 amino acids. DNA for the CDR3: TGTGCCAGCACTAGCGGGGGGGCGGTGAATACGCAGTATTTT. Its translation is CASTSGGAVNTQYF.

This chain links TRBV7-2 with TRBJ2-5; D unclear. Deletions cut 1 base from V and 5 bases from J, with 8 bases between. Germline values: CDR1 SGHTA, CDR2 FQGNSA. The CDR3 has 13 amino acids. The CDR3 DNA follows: TGTGCCAGCAGCTTAGGGTTCGGGGAGACCCAGTACTTC. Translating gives CASSLGFGETQYF.

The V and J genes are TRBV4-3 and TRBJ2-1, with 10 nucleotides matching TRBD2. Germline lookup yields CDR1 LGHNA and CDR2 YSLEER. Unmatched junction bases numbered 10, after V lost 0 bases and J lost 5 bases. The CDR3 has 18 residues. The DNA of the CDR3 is TGCGCCAGCAGCCAAGATCTCCTACTAGCGGGAAGAAACAATGAGCAGTTCTTC. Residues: CASSQDLLLAGRNNEQFF.

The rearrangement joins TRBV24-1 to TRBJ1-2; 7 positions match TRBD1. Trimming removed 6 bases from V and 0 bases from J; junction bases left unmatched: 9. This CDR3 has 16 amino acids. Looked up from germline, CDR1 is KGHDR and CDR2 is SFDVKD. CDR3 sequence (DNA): TGTGCCACCAGTTACCGCCGGGACAGTTCTAACTATGGCTACACCTTC. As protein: CATSYRRDSSNYGYTF.

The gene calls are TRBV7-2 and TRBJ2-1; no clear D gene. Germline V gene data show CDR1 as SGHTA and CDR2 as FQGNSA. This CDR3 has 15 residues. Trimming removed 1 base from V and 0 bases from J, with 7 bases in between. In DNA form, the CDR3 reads TGTGCCAGCAGCTTAGGGGCGAGCTCCTACAATGAGCAGTTCTTC. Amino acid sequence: CASSLGASSYNEQFF.

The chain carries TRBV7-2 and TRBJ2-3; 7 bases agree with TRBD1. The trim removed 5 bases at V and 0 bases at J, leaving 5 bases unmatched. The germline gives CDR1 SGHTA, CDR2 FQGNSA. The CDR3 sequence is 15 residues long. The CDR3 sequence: CASSPTGRSTDTQYF. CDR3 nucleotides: TGTGCCAGCAGCCCGACAGGGAGAAGCACAGATACGCAGTATTTT.

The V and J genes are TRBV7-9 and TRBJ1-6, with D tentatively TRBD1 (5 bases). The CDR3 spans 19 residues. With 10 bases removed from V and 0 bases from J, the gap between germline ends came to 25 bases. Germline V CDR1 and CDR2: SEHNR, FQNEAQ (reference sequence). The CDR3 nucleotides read TGTGCCATCAGTAAATGGACGGAAGGGGCCAGCTCCTATAATTCACCCCTCCACTTT. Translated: CAISKWTEGASSYNSPLHF.

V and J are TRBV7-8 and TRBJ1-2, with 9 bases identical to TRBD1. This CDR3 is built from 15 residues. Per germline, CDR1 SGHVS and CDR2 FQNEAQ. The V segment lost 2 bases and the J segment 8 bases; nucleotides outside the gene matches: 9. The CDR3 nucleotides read TGTGCCAGCAGCTTAACGAGGACAGGGGCGTTGGGCTACACCTTC. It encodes CASSLTRTGALGYTF.

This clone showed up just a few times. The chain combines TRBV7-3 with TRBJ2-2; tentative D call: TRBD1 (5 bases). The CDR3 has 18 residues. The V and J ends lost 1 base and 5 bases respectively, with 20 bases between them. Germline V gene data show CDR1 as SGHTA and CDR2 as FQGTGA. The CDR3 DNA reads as TGTGCCAGCAGCTTAAAGGGGCAGGACAAGTTTATAACCGGGGAGCTGTTTTTT. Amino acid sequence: CASSLKGQDKFITGELFF.

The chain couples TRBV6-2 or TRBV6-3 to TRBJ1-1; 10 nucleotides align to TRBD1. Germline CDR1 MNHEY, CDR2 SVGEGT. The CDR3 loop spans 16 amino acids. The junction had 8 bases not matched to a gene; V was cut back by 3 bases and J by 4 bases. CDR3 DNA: TGTGCCAGCAGTTATCAAGGGACAGGGGCCTCCACTGAAGCTTTCTTT. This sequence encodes CASSYQGTGASTEAFF.

CDR3 loop: CASSRDRSTEAFF. CDR3 in DNA: TGCGCCAGCAGCCGGGACAGGAGCACTGAAGCTTTCTTT. The V gene is TRBV4-1, the J gene TRBJ1-1, with 8 bases that match TRBD1. The CDR3 sequence is 13 residues long. With 4 bases clipped from V and 4 bases from J, the junction kept 2 bases outside the gene matches. Looked up from germline, CDR1 is MGHRA and CDR2 is YSYEKL.

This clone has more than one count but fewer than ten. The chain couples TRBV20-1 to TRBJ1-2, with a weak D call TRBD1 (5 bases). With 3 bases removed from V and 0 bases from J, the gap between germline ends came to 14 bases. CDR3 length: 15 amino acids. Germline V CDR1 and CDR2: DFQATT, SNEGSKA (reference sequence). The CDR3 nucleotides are TGCAGTGCTAGTCAGAGGACATCATCTAACTATGGCTACACCTTC. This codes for CSASQRTSSNYGYTF.

The CDR3 nucleotides read TGTGCCAGCAGCGGGACAGGCGTTAACTATGGCTACACCTTC. Its translation: CASSGTGVNYGYTF. The chain uses TRBV6-2 or TRBV6-3 and TRBJ1-2; 8 positions match TRBD1. The CDR3 has 14 residues. The germline CDR1 and CDR2 sequences are MNHEY and SVGEGT. V lost 6 bases to trimming and J lost 1 base; unmatched junction nucleotides: 4.

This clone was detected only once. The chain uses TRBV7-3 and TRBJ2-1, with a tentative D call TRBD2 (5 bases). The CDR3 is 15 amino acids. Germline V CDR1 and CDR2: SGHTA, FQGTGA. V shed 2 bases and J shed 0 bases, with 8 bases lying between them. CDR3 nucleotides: TGTGCCAGCAGCTTATCGCGGGCCTCCTACAATGAGCAGTTCTTC. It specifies CASSLSRASYNEQFF.

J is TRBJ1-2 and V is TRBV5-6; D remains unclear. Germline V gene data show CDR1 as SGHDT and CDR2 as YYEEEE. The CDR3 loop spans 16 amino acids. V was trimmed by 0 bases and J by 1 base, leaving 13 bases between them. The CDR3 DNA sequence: TGTGCCAGCAGCTTGGGGAGGGTCAGCCTTAACTATGGCTACACCTTC. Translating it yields CASSLGRVSLNYGYTF.

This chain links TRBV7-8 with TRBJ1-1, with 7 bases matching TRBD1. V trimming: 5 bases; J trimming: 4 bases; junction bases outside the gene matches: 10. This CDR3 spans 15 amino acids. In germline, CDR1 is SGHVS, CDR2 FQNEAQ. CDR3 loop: CASSQQTGIGTEAFF. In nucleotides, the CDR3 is TGTGCCAGCAGCCAACAGACAGGGATCGGCACTGAAGCTTTCTTT.

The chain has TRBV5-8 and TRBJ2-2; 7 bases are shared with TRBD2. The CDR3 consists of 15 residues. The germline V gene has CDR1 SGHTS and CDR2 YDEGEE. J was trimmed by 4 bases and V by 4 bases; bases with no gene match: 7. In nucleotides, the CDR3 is TGTGCCAGCAGCCTCAGACTAGCTGGCACCGGGGAGCTGTTTTTT. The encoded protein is CASSLRLAGTGELFF.

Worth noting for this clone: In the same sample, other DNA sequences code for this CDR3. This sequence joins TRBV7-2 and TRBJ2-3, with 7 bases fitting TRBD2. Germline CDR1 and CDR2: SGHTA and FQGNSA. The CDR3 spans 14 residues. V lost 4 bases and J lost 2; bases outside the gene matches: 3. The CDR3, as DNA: TGTGCCAGCAGCTCGGGACTATCCACAGATACGCAGTATTTT. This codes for CASSSGLSTDTQYF.

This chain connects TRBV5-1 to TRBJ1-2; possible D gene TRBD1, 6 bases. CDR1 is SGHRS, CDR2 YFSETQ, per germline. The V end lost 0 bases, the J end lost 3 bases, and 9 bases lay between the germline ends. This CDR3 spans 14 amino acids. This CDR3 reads CASSLAPGDYGYTF. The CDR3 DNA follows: TGCGCCAGCAGCTTGGCCCCAGGGGACTATGGCTACACCTTC.

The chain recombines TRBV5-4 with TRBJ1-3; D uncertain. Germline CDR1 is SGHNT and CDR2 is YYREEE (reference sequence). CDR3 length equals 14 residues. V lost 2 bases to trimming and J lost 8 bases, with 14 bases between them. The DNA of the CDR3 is TGTGCCAGCAGCTTTCGTGAACAGTTGGACACCATATATTTT. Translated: CASSFREQLDTIYF.

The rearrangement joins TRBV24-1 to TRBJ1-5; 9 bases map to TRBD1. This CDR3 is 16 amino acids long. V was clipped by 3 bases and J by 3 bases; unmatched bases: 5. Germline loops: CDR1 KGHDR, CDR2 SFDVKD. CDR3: CATSDAQGADNQPQHF. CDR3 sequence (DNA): TGTGCCACCAGTGATGCACAGGGGGCGGACAATCAGCCCCAGCATTTT.

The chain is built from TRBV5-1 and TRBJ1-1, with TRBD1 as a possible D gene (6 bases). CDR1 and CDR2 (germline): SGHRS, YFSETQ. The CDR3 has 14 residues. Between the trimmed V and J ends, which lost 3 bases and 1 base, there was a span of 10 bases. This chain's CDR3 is CASSSQGENTEAFF. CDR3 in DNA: TGCGCCAGCAGCTCACAGGGTGAGAACACTGAAGCTTTCTTT.

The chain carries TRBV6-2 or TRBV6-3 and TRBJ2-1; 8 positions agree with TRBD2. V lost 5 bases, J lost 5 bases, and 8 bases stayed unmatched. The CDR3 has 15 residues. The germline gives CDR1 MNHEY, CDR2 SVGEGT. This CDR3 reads CASSPYSGGNNEQFF. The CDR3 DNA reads TGTGCCAGCAGTCCCTACAGCGGGGGAAACAATGAGCAGTTCTTC.

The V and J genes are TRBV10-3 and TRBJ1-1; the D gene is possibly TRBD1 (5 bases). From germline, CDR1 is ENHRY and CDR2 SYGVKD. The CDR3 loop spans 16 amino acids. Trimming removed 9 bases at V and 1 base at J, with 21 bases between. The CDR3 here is CAISTTARLTNTEAFF. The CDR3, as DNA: TGTGCCATTTCCACGACAGCAAGGCTTACGAACACTGAAGCTTTCTTT.